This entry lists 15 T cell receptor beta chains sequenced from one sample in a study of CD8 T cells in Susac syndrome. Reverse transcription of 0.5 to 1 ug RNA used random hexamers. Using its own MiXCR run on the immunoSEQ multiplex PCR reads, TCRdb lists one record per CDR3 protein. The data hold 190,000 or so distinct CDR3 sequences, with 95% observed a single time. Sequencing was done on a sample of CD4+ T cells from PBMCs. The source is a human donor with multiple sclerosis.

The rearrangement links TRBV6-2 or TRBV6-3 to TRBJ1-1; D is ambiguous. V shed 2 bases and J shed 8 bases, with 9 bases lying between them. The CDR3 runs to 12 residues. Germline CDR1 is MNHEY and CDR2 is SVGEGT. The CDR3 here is CASSYPRTEAFF. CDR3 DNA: TGTGCCAGCAGTTACCCTAGAACCGAAGCTTTCTTT.

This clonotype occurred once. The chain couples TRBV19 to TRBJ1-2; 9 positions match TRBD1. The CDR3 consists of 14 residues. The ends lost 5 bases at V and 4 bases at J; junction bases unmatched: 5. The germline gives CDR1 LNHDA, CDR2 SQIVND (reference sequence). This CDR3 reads CASSGRDRVYGYTF. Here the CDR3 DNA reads TGTGCCAGTAGTGGCCGGGACAGGGTCTATGGCTACACCTTC.

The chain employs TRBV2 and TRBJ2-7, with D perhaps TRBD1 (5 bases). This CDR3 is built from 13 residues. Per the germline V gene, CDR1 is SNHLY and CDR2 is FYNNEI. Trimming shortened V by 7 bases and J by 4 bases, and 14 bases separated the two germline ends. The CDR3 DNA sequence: TGTGCCAGCATAACTGGGGCCTCTTACGAGCAGTACGTC. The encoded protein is CASITGASYEQYV.

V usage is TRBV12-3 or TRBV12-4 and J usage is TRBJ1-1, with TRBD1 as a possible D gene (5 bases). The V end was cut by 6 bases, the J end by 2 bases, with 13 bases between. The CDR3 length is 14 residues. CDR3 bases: TGTGCCAGCAGCTTACAGGATGTCAACACTGAAGCTTTCTTT. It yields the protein CASSLQDVNTEAFF.

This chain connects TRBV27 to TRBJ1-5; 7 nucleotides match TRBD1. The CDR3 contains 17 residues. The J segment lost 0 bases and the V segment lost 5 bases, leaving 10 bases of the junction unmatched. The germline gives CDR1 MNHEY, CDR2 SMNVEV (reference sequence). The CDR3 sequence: CASSPTGQTYSNQPQHF. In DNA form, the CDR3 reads TGTGCCAGCAGTCCAACGGGACAGACCTATAGCAATCAGCCCCAGCATTTT.

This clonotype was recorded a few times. CDR3 residues: CSASGGYTEAFF. The CDR3 DNA reads TGCAGTGCTAGTGGGGGCTACACTGAAGCTTTCTTT. This rearrangement joins TRBV20-1 to TRBJ1-1, with D possibly being TRBD1 (6 bases). CDR1 is DFQATT and CDR2 is SNEGSKA in the germline V gene (reference sequence). This CDR3 has 12 residues. V lost 3 bases and J lost 3, with 8 bases in between.

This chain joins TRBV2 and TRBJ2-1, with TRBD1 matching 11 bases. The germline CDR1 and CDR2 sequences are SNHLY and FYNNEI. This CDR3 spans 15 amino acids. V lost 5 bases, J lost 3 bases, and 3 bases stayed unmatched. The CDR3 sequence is CASSSGTGGYNEQFF. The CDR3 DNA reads TGTGCCAGCAGTTCCGGGACAGGGGGCTACAATGAGCAGTTCTTC. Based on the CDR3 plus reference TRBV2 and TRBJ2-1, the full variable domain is EPEVTQTPSHQVTQMGQEVILRCVPISNHLYFYWYRQILGQKVEFLVSFYNNEISEKSEIFDDQFSVERPDGSNFTLKIRSTKLEDSAMYFCASSSGTGGYNEQFFGPGTRLTVL.

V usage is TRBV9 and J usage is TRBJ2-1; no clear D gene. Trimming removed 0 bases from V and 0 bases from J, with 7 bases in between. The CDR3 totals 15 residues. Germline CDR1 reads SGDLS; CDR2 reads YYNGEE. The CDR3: CASSVGGGSYNEQFF. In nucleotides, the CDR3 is TGTGCCAGCAGCGTAGGGGGTGGCTCCTACAATGAGCAGTTCTTC.

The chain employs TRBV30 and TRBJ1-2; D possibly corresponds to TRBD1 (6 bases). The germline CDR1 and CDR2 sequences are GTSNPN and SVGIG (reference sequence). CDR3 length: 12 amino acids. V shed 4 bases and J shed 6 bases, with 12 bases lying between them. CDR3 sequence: CAWMGGAHGYTF. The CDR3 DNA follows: TGTGCCTGGATGGGGGGCGCACATGGCTACACCTTC. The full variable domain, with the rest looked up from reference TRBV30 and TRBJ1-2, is SQTIHQWPATLVQPVGSPLSLECTVEGTSNPNLYWYRQAAGRGLQLLFYSVGIGQISSEVPQNLSASRPQDRQFILSSKKLLLSDSGFYLCAWMGGAHGYTFGSGTRLTVV.

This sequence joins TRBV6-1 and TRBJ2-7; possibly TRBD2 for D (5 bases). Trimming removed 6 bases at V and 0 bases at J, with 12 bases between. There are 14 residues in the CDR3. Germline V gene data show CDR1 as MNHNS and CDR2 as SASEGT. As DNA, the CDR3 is TGTGCCAGCAGAGCAGACGGGGACTCCTACGAGCAGTACTTC. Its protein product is CASRADGDSYEQYF.

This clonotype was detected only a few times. CDR3 loop: CASRREASTEAFF. The CDR3 DNA is TGTGCCAGCAGAAGAGAGGCGAGCACTGAAGCTTTCTTT. This chain connects TRBV6-2 or TRBV6-3 to TRBJ1-1; D is ambiguous. With 6 bases removed from V and 4 bases from J, the gap between germline ends came to 12 bases. Germline-derived CDR1 and CDR2 are MNHEY and SVGEGT. This CDR3 region has 13 residues.

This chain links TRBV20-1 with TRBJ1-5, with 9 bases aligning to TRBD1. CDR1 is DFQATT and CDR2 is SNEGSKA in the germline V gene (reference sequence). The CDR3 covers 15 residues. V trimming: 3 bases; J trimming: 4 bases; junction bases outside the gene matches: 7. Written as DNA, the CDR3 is TGCAGTGCTAGCCGGTGGGGACAGGGTAATCAGCCCCAGCATTTT. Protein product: CSASRWGQGNQPQHF.

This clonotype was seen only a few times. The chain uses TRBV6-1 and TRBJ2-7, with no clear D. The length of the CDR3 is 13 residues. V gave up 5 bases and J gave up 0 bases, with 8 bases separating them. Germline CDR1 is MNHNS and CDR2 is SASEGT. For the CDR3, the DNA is TGTGCCAGCAGTCCCCAAACCTCCTACGAGCAGTACGTC. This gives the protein CASSPQTSYEQYV.

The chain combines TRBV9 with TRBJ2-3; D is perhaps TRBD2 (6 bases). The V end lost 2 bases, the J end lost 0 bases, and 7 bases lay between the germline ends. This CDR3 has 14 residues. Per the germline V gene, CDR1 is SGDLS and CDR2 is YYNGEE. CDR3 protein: CASSVGTSTDTQYF. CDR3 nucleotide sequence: TGTGCCAGCAGCGTGGGGACTAGCACAGATACGCAGTATTTT.

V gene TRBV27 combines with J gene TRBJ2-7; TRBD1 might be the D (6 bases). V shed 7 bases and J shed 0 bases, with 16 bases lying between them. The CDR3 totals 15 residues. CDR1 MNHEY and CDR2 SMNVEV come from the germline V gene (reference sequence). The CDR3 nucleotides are TGTGCCAGCACCGAGAGGCAGGGGATCTCCTACGAGCAGTACTTC. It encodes CASTERQGISYEQYF.